This T cell receptor (beta chain) was recorded in a study of control samples from healthy donors and cancer patients. Assay used: immunoSEQ multiplex PCR; TCRdb lists only in-frame clones, some missing. The repertoire holds 150,000 to 200,000 clones, with 91% as singletons. In germline, CDR1 is SGHRS, CDR2 YFSETQ. The V end was cut by 6 bases, the J end by 0 bases, with 6 bases between. The CDR3 is 12 residues long. This rearrangement joins TRBV5-1 to TRBJ2-5; D is unresolved. This clonotype was obtained from a woman aged 25 to 39 in good health. What was sequenced was blood. CDR3 coding DNA: TGCGCCAGCACCCGGGACCAAGAGACCCAGTACTTC. This codes for CASTRDQETQYF.